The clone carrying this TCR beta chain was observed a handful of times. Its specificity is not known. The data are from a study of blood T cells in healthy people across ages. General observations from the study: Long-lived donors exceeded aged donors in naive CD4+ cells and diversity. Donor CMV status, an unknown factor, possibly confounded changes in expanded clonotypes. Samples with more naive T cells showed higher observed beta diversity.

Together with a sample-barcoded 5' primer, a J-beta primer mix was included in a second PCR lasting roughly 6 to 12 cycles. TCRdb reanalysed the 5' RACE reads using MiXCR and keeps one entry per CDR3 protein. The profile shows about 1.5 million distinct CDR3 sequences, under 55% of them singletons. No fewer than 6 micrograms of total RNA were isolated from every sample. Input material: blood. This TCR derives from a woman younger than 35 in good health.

CDR3 bases: TGTGCCAGCAGTGCTAGCGGGGAGTCCCAGTACTTC. Amino acid sequence: CASSASGESQYF. V and J are TRBV6-6 and TRBJ2-5, with 9 bases matching TRBD2. This CDR3 spans 12 amino acids. Germline CDR1 is MNHNY and CDR2 is SVGAGI (reference sequence). Unmatched junction bases numbered 4, after V lost 5 bases and J lost 9 bases.